The following is a T cell receptor beta chain sequence with its context. Its antigen is unidentified. The sample originates from a study of T and B cells in COVID-19 patients. Across the study: The recovered cohort's median age was 34 years, versus over 60 years in active infection.

BIOMED2 TRB-A/B primer pools were used in multiplex TRB PCR. Via MiXCR, TCRdb re-called the multiplex PCR reads, giving one row per CDR3 protein. The data show 9,000 to 13,000 distinct CDR3 sequences, around 30% seen once. Trimming cost V 4 bases and J 1 base, with 13 bases left between them. From germline, CDR1 is KGHSH and CDR2 LQKENI. The CDR3 length is 15 residues. Blood genomic DNA input for TRB amplification was about 250-550 ng. Study-wide results and limits: Clonality of TRB repertoires was high in active COVID-19; recovery brought above-healthy diversity and richness. CD4+, regulatory T cell, CD8+ and sorted SARS-CoV-2-responsive or tetramer+ T cells were not yet sequenced.

This receptor was obtained from a human donor with active COVID-19. Sequencing input: blood. The V call is TRBV18, the J call TRBJ1-1; TRBD1 might be the D (5 bases). The CDR3 DNA reads as TGTGCCAGCTCACAGTCAGGGTTCAGGAACACTGAAGCTTTCTTT. This encodes CASSQSGFRNTEAFF. Complete variable domain (other parts from reference TRBV18 and TRBJ1-1): NAGVMQNPRHLVRRRGQEARLRCSPMKGHSHVYWYRQLPEEGLKFMVYLQKENIIDESGMPKERFSAEFPKEGPSILRIQQVVRGDSAAYFCASSQSGFRNTEAFFGQGTRLTVV.